These 27 T cell receptor beta chains originate from one sample sequenced in a study of control samples from healthy donors and cancer patients. Produced via immunoSEQ multiplex PCR; TCRdb's table is partial and in-frame only. Among 95,000 to 100,000 clones, roughly 86% were seen once, and the ten largest hold roughly 2%. Source material: blood. These receptors were collected from a man aged 55-75 years in good health.

This clone was found a few times. The germline gene is not matched at one end of the junction; a read error may be the cause. This chain uses TRBV6-5 with TRBJ2-4, with D perhaps TRBD2 (5 bases). There are 14 residues in the CDR3. Per the germline V gene, CDR1 is MNHEY and CDR2 is SVGAGI. CDR3 coding DNA: TGTGCCAGCAGTTACGAGGGTTCCAAAGACATTCAGTACTTC. It codes for CASSYEGSKDIQYF.

The J gene is TRBJ2-1, the V gene TRBV30, with TRBD2 identical over 8 bases. The germline V gene encodes CDR1 GTSNPN and CDR2 SVGIG (reference sequence). J lost 0 bases, V lost 0 bases, and 1 base had no gene match. The CDR3 spans 15 residues. DNA of the CDR3: TGTGCCTGGAGTGTAGGGACTAGCTCCTACAATGAGCAGTTCTTC. It codes for CAWSVGTSSYNEQFF.

The gene calls are TRBV6-5 and TRBJ2-7; D ambiguous. There are 11 residues in the CDR3. Trimming took off 8 bases at V and 6 bases at J, with 11 bases between the two ends. Germline V gene data show CDR1 as MNHEY and CDR2 as SVGAGI. The CDR3 sequence: CASGPLGEQYF. In nucleotides, the CDR3 is TGTGCCAGCGGACCCTTGGGCGAGCAGTACTTC.

The chain is built from TRBV6-5 and TRBJ2-7; TRBD1 is a possible D gene (6 bases). CDR3 length: 14 amino acids. V was trimmed by 0 bases and J by 3 bases, leaving 9 bases between them. The germline V gene encodes CDR1 MNHEY and CDR2 SVGAGI. The DNA of the CDR3 is TGTGCCAGCAGTTACTCAGACAGGTTCTACGAGCAGTACTTC. It encodes CASSYSDRFYEQYF.

The chain is built from TRBV5-1 and TRBJ1-6; 7 bases align to TRBD1. Germline-derived CDR1 and CDR2 are SGHRS and YFSETQ. Trimming cost V 3 bases and J 9 bases; bases outside gene matches: 6. The CDR3 consists of 14 residues. The DNA for the CDR3 is TGCGCCAGCAGCTCCCGACAGGGTACTTCACCCCTCCACTTT. Translated, it gives CASSSRQGTSPLHF.

V and J are TRBV6-5 and TRBJ1-5; D gene ambiguous. Trimming left V 2 bases short and J 6 bases short, with 8 bases between. CDR1 is MNHEY and CDR2 is SVGAGI in the germline V gene. This CDR3 is built from 13 residues. This CDR3 reads CASSYRVGQPQHF. The CDR3 DNA follows: TGTGCCAGCAGTTACAGGGTTGGTCAGCCCCAGCATTTT.

This rearrangement joins TRBV4-2 to TRBJ1-2; tentative D call: TRBD1 (5 bases). The germline V gene has CDR1 LGHNA and CDR2 YNFKEQ. V lost 1 base to trimming and J lost 4 bases, with 16 bases between them. The CDR3 covers 16 residues. CDR3 region: CASSQASIGGGYGYTF. The CDR3 coding sequence is TGTGCCAGCAGCCAAGCGAGTATAGGTGGGGGCTATGGCTACACCTTC.

The chain is built from TRBV5-1 and TRBJ2-3, with D perhaps TRBD1 (5 bases). Germline V gives CDR1 SGHRS, CDR2 YFSETQ. The V end lost 0 bases, the J end lost 3 bases, and 11 bases lay between the germline ends. CDR3 length equals 15 residues. The CDR3 here is CASSLAGRGTDTQYF. For the CDR3, the DNA is TGCGCCAGCAGCTTGGCAGGGCGTGGGACAGATACGCAGTATTTT. The full variable domain, with the rest looked up from reference TRBV5-1 and TRBJ2-3, is KAGVTQTPRYLIKTRGQQVTLSCSPISGHRSVSWYQQTPGQGLQFLFEYFSETQRNKGNFPGRFSGRQFSNSRSEMNVSTLELGDSALYLCASSLAGRGTDTQYFGPGTRLTVL.

V and J are TRBV24-1 and TRBJ2-3, with a tentative D call TRBD2 (7 bases). V was pared by 7 bases and J by 2 bases, with 18 bases between. The CDR3 has 16 amino acids. CDR1 and CDR2 from the germline V gene are KGHDR and SFDVKD. CDR3 DNA sequence: TGTGCCACCAGATCTCGAGGGGGGGGGTCCACAGATACGCAGTATTTT. Its translation: CATRSRGGGSTDTQYF.

The chain couples TRBV24-1 to TRBJ2-3; D call uncertain. CDR1 is KGHDR and CDR2 is SFDVKD in the germline V gene. V was clipped by 3 bases and J by 7 bases, with 10 bases between them. The CDR3 is 13 amino acids. The CDR3 loop is CATSDPSAYTQYF. The CDR3 DNA sequence: TGTGCCACCAGTGATCCCTCAGCTTATACGCAGTATTTT.

The chain couples TRBV7-3 to TRBJ2-2; D uncertain. This CDR3 is built from 11 residues. V lost 4 bases, J lost 6 bases, and 3 bases lay in between. Per germline, CDR1 SGHTA and CDR2 FQGTGA. CDR3 coding DNA: TGTGCCAGCAGCTACTCCGGGGAGCTGTTTTTT. Encoded protein: CASSYSGELFF. Together with reference TRBV7-3 and TRBJ2-2, the CDR3 gives the full variable domain: GAGVSQTPSNKVTEKGKYVELRCDPISGHTALYWYRQSLGQGPEFLIYFQGTGAADDSGLPNDRFFAVRPEGSVSTLKIQRTERGDSAVYLCASSYSGELFFGEGSRLTVL.

This clone was seen only once. The V and J genes are TRBV5-1 and TRBJ2-1, with 7 bases identical to TRBD2. This CDR3 contains 15 residues. After removal of 0 bases from V and 4 bases from J, the junction contained 4 bases not matched to a gene. Germline V lookup: CDR1 SGHRS, CDR2 YFSETQ. CDR3 nucleotides: TGCGCCAGCAGCTTGGGGAGCGGGAATTACAATGAGCAGTTCTTC. Amino acids: CASSLGSGNYNEQFF. The full variable domain, with the rest looked up from reference TRBV5-1 and TRBJ2-1, is KAGVTQTPRYLIKTRGQQVTLSCSPISGHRSVSWYQQTPGQGLQFLFEYFSETQRNKGNFPGRFSGRQFSNSRSEMNVSTLELGDSALYLCASSLGSGNYNEQFFGPGTRLTVL.

This chain connects TRBV3-1 (or the pseudogene TRBV3-2) to TRBJ2-3, with D unclear. The ends were cut back, 0 bases at V and 1 base at J, with 8 bases in the middle. This CDR3 comprises 15 residues. Germline values: CDR1 LGHDT, CDR2 YNNKEL (reference sequence). CDR3 sequence: CASSQDTVRTDTQYF. Here the CDR3 DNA reads TGTGCCAGCAGCCAAGATACAGTACGCACAGATACGCAGTATTTT.

This chain links TRBV6-2 or TRBV6-3 with TRBJ1-5, with TRBD1 matching over 7 bases. The CDR3 covers 14 residues. The germline V gene encodes CDR1 MNHEY and CDR2 SVGEGT. J was trimmed by 7 bases and V by 2 bases; bases with no gene match: 5. The CDR3 DNA reads TGTGCCAGCAGTTACGGAGGGGGCGGGCAGCCCCAGCATTTT. Residues: CASSYGGGGQPQHF.

This clone has a count of ten or more. The chain couples TRBV5-1 to TRBJ2-5, with D possibly being TRBD1 or TRBD2 (5 bases each). The V end was cut by 4 bases, the J end by 5 bases, with 18 bases between. CDR1 is SGHRS and CDR2 is YFSETQ in the germline V gene. The length of the CDR3 is 15 residues. In DNA, the CDR3 is TGCGCCAGCAGCCCTGAGGGCAGGGACGAGGAGACCCAGTACTTC. Amino acids: CASSPEGRDEETQYF.

The genes are TRBV6-5 and TRBJ2-5, with D perhaps TRBD1 (6 bases). This CDR3 spans 14 amino acids. Germline CDR1 reads MNHEY; CDR2 reads SVGAGI. V dropped 6 bases and J dropped 9 bases, with 20 bases sitting between them. The CDR3 region is CASSQGHRRGPQYF. CDR3 nucleotide sequence: TGTGCCAGCAGCCAGGGACACAGAAGAGGGCCCCAGTACTTC.

The chain recombines TRBV10-1 with TRBJ2-2; D not resolved. This CDR3 has 12 amino acids. CDR1 is WNHNN and CDR2 is SYGVQD in the germline V gene (reference sequence). Trimming pared 6 bases from V and 1 base from J, leaving 3 bases between. The CDR3 is CASSKNTGELFF. CDR3 bases: TGCGCCAGCAGCAAGAACACCGGGGAGCTGTTTTTT.

The V gene is TRBV9, the J gene TRBJ1-2, with D possibly being TRBD1 (5 bases). Germline lookup yields CDR1 SGDLS and CDR2 YYNGEE. Trimming left V 3 bases short and J 1 base short, with 7 bases between. This CDR3 region has 13 residues. The DNA of the CDR3 is TGTGCCAGCAGCGCCGGGGGTAACTATGGCTACACCTTC. It specifies CASSAGGNYGYTF.

The V gene is TRBV5-6, the J gene TRBJ2-7; a weak D match, TRBD2 (5 bases). V lost 3 bases and J 2 bases, leaving 9 bases between the germline ends. The CDR3 consists of 13 residues. CDR1 is SGHDT and CDR2 is YYEEEE in the germline V gene. The CDR3, as DNA: TGTGCCAGCAGCTCCACTAGTACCTACGAGCAGTACTTC. Protein: CASSSTSTYEQYF.

J is TRBJ2-3 and V is TRBV5-1, with TRBD2 matching 8 bases. CDR3 length: 15 amino acids. V trimming: 4 bases; J trimming: 2 bases; junction bases outside the gene matches: 6. Germline V gene lookup returns CDR1 SGHRS and CDR2 YFSETQ. The CDR3 nucleotides are TGCGCCAGCAGCCGCCGGGAGGGGAACACAGATACGCAGTATTTT. Amino acids: CASSRREGNTDTQYF.

This clone showed up just once. CDR3 loop: CASGGAGYNEQFF. The CDR3 DNA reads as TGTGCCAGCGGGGGGGCGGGCTACAATGAGCAGTTCTTC. The rearrangement uses TRBV27 and TRBJ2-1; D perhaps matches TRBD2 (7 bases). This CDR3 has 13 residues. Per germline, CDR1 MNHEY and CDR2 SMNVEV (reference sequence). V lost 8 bases, J lost 3 bases, and 11 bases lay in between.

The CDR3 is CASSWPETGNTEAFF. In nucleotides, the CDR3 is TGTGCCAGCAGCTGGCCCGAGACAGGGAACACTGAAGCTTTCTTT. This rearrangement joins TRBV6-5 to TRBJ1-1; tentatively, D is TRBD1 (6 bases). This CDR3 has 15 residues. Germline values: CDR1 MNHEY, CDR2 SVGAGI. With 6 bases removed from V and 1 base from J, the gap between germline ends came to 15 bases.

CDR3 nucleotide sequence: TGTGCCAGCAGTGAAGTGAAGGGCGGTAATTCACCCCTCCACTTT. It translates to CASSEVKGGNSPLHF. The chain combines TRBV2 with TRBJ1-6; D gene unclear. This CDR3 has 15 residues. CDR1 is SNHLY, CDR2 FYNNEI, per germline. V was trimmed by 1 base and J by 6 bases, leaving 10 bases between them.

This clone was detected only a few times. The J gene is TRBJ1-2, the V gene TRBV3-1 (or the pseudogene TRBV3-2), with D perhaps TRBD1 (5 bases). Germline CDR1 LGHDT, CDR2 YNNKEL (reference sequence). The CDR3 runs to 18 residues. The ends were cut back, 0 bases at V and 7 bases at J, with 24 bases in the middle. CDR3 sequence (DNA): TGTGCCAGCAGCCAAGATCATCCCTATTCGACAGCACATCCTGGCTACACCTTC. Translating it yields CASSQDHPYSTAHPGYTF.

The chain carries TRBV3-1 (or the pseudogene TRBV3-2) and TRBJ2-1; TRBD2 aligns across 13 bases. CDR3 length equals 18 residues. CDR1 and CDR2 (germline): LGHDT, YNNKEL (reference sequence). The trim removed 3 bases at V and 8 bases at J, leaving 13 bases unmatched. CDR3 sequence: CASSQPLLGLAGADEQFF. Here the CDR3 DNA reads TGTGCCAGCAGCCAGCCCCTCCTTGGACTAGCGGGAGCGGATGAGCAGTTCTTC.

This clone was seen only once. The genes are TRBV6-6 and TRBJ1-6, with a tentative D call TRBD1 (5 bases). The CDR3 runs to 15 residues. Germline CDR1 and CDR2: MNHNY and SVGAGI (reference sequence). Trimming left V 2 bases short and J 8 bases short, with 13 bases between. This CDR3 is CASSYSGGSDSPLHF. CDR3 DNA: TGTGCCAGCAGTTACAGTGGGGGATCGGATTCACCCCTCCACTTT.

The chain links TRBV2 to TRBJ1-5; D is unresolved. This CDR3 comprises 14 residues. CDR1 and CDR2 (germline): SNHLY, FYNNEI. With 2 bases removed from V and 2 bases from J, the gap between germline ends came to 7 bases. CDR3 DNA sequence: TGTGCCAGCAGTGAAAGGAACCGCAATCAGCCCCAGCATTTT. This codes for CASSERNRNQPQHF.